The rows below give T cell receptor beta chains drawn from one sample of a study of blood T cells in healthy people across ages. TCRdb redid the calling of the 5' RACE reads with MiXCR, one entry per CDR3 protein. The table includes roughly 1,700,000 distinct CDR3 sequences, over 25% detected once. The specimen was blood. All receptors derive from a woman in her 30s in good health. The CDR3 runs from the conserved cysteine through the conserved F or W. The D gene is left open where the match is weak. Where a row states a size, it is once, few, many or the class of an expanded clone; other rows omit it.

D gene	V gene	J gene	clone size	CDR3 protein	CDR3 DNA
TRBD2	TRBV4-3	TRBJ2-3	.	CASSQDRASGSTDTQYF	TGCGCCAGCAGCCAAGATCGGGCTAGCGGGTCCACAGATACGCAGTATTTT
TRBD1	TRBV9	TRBJ1-2	many	CASRPGQGHYGYTF	TGTGCCAGCAGACCGGGACAGGGGCACTATGGCTACACCTTC
.	TRBV20-1	TRBJ2-1	many	CSAKRDNEQFF	TGCAGTGCTAAGCGGGACAATGAGCAGTTCTTC
.	TRBV18	TRBJ2-7	few	CASSPKDYAYEQYF	TGTGCCAGCTCCCCGAAAGACTACGCCTACGAGCAGTACTTC
.	TRBV20-1	TRBJ2-1	.	CSASWGAGEQFF	TGCAGTGCTAGCTGGGGGGCAGGTGAGCAGTTCTTC
.	TRBV7-9	TRBJ2-7	.	CASSLGAGSNEQYF	TGTGCCAGCAGCTTAGGAGCTGGGTCGAACGAGCAGTACTTC
.	TRBV7-6	TRBJ2-7	.	CASKRDPGLSYEQYF	TGTGCCAGCAAGAGGGACCCCGGGCTATCCTACGAGCAGTACTTC
.	TRBV6-2/TRBV6-3	TRBJ2-1	many	CASSSRDPAMFF	TGTGCCAGCAGCTCCCGGGACCCTGCGATGTTCTTC
.	TRBV5-5	TRBJ2-5	.	CASSPRPSVETQYF	TGTGCCAGCAGCCCTCGGCCCTCGGTAGAGACCCAGTACTTC
TRBD2	TRBV27	TRBJ2-4	.	CASSPPGLAGEAKNIQYF	TGTGCCAGCAGTCCCCCGGGACTAGCGGGAGAAGCCAAAAACATTCAGTACTTC
.	TRBV2	TRBJ1-2	few	CASSGLQTNYGYTF	TGTGCCAGCAGCGGGCTTCAGACTAACTATGGCTACACCTTC
.	TRBV7-9	TRBJ1-4	once	CASSRLGSNEKRFF	TGTGCCAGCAGCCGGCTAGGATCGAATGAAAAACGGTTTTTT
TRBD2	TRBV7-9	TRBJ2-7	.	CASSPQRGSTYEQYF	TGTGCCAGCAGCCCCCAGCGGGGGTCGACCTACGAGCAGTACTTC
.	TRBV5-1	TRBJ2-3	.	CASSLGQSLWDTQYF	TGCGCCAGCAGCTTGGGACAGAGCCTCTGGGATACGCAGTATTTT
TRBD2	TRBV7-2	TRBJ2-5	.	CASRKTSGGAPHF	TGTGCCAGCAGGAAAACTAGCGGGGGGGCCCCTCACTTC
.	TRBV5-1	TRBJ1-4	few	CASSLGQLPEKLFF	TGCGCCAGCAGCTTGGGACAGTTACCCGAAAAACTGTTTTTT
TRBD1	TRBV5-1	TRBJ2-7	many	CASSLAGQDSYEQYF	TGCGCCAGCAGCTTGGCGGGACAGGACTCCTACGAGCAGTACTTC
.	TRBV3-1	TRBJ1-5	.	CASSPGLNSNQPQHF	TGTGCCAGCAGCCCCGGACTGAATAGCAATCAGCCCCAGCATTTT
.	TRBV6-2/TRBV6-3	TRBJ1-5	once	CASSLRGLNNQPQHF	TGTGCCAGCAGTCTCAGGGGCCTTAACAATCAGCCCCAGCATTTT
.	TRBV21-1	TRBJ1-6	few	CASSKALHGAARNSPLHF	TGTGCCAGCAGCAAAGCGCTTCATGGGGCAGCGAGAAATTCACCCCTCCACTTT
TRBD1	TRBV12-3/TRBV12-4	TRBJ2-7	.	CASSHPTGGPWEQYF	TGTGCCAGCAGTCACCCGACAGGGGGCCCGTGGGAGCAGTACTTC
.	TRBV9	TRBJ2-1	once	CASSLVGQGSYNEQFF	TGTGCCAGCAGCTTAGTCGGCCAGGGCTCCTACAATGAGCAGTTCTTC
TRBD2	TRBV7-2	TRBJ2-3	many	CASSLGGLAGHTDTQYF	TGTGCCAGCAGCTTAGGCGGACTAGCGGGACACACAGATACGCAGTATTTT
.	TRBV29-1	TRBJ1-1	few	CSVSRGAATEAFF	TGCAGCGTTTCGAGAGGAGCAGCCACTGAAGCTTTCTTT
TRBD2	TRBV29-1	TRBJ2-3	.	CSVEWASGSRTDTQYF	TGCAGCGTTGAATGGGCTAGCGGGAGCAGGACAGATACGCAGTATTTT
.	TRBV29-1	TRBJ2-5	few	CCVEGSRLETQYF	TGCTGCGTTGAAGGTTCCAGGCTAGAGACCCAGTACTTC
TRBD1	TRBV29-1	TRBJ2-3	many	CSVDTGGRGDTQYF	TGCAGCGTTGATACAGGGGGCAGAGGGGATACGCAGTATTTT
.	TRBV6-5	TRBJ2-2	.	CASSYSLAGGELFF	TGTGCCAGCAGTTACTCACTAGCCGGGGGGGAGCTGTTTTTT
TRBD1	TRBV12-3/TRBV12-4	TRBJ2-1	.	CASSRGQGSNVQFF	TGTGCCAGCAGCCGGGGACAGGGGTCCAATGTGCAGTTCTTC
.	TRBV12-3/TRBV12-4	TRBJ2-7	once	CASSLGRISSYEQYF	TGTGCCAGCAGTTTAGGGCGTATAAGCTCCTACGAGCAGTACTTC
TRBD2	TRBV5-1	TRBJ2-1	few	CASSLEGLDNEQFF	TGCGCCAGCAGCTTGGAGGGACTAGACAATGAGCAGTTCTTC
.	TRBV25-1	TRBJ1-5	.	CASSEGTMFNQPQHF	TGTGCCAGCAGTGAGGGTACGATGTTCAATCAGCCCCAGCATTTT
.	TRBV12-3/TRBV12-4	TRBJ2-7	.	CASSTSGPAVSYEQYF	TGTGCCAGCAGTACATCGGGACCAGCGGTCTCCTACGAGCAGTACTTC
.	TRBV20-1	TRBJ2-5	many	CSARRALLETQYF	TGCAGTGCTAGACGAGCCCTCCTAGAGACCCAGTACTTC
.	TRBV6-1	TRBJ2-3	.	CASSESPGRIRTDTQYF	TGTGCCAGCAGTGAAAGCCCAGGGAGGATTAGGACAGATACGCAGTATTTT
.	TRBV20-1	TRBJ1-2	few	CSARDQGISYGYTF	TGCAGTGCTAGAGATCAGGGCATATCCTATGGCTACACCTTC
TRBD2	TRBV7-2	TRBJ2-7	.	CASSRGGSQETQDF	TGTGCCAGCAGTCGCGGGGGGTCTCAAGAGACCCAGGACTTC
.	TRBV2	TRBJ2-5	.	CASLQGFEETQYF	TGTGCCAGTTTACAGGGATTTGAGGAGACCCAGTACTTC
.	TRBV6-1	TRBJ1-6	once	CVSSETSPLHF	TGTGTCAGCAGTGAAACTTCACCCCTCCACTTT
.	TRBV28	TRBJ2-1	few	CASSFSGTAGEFF	TGTGCCAGCAGTTTTTCCGGGACCGCCGGGGAGTTCTTC
.	TRBV25-1	TRBJ2-3	once	CASSEGGLPPDTQYF	TGTGCCAGCAGTGAAGGGGGGCTTCCTCCCGATACGCAGTATTTT